This T cell receptor beta chain was obtained from a study of blood T cell repertoires in COVID-19. Trimming pared 0 bases from V and 3 bases from J, leaving 10 bases between. Germline CDR1 reads LNHDA; CDR2 reads SQIVND (reference sequence). This CDR3 is 15 amino acids long. Original processing methods: The assay estimated nucleated cells by amplifying reference gene primers. The repertoire was sequenced with immunoSEQ multiplex PCR; TCRdb's copy has only in-frame clones and lacks some. V, J and clone size derive from that table, while D and trimming were established from the DNA sequence. The table shows around 180,000 clones, with 65% to 85% occurring only once.

This rearrangement joins TRBV19 to TRBJ2-3; no firm D call. Material: peripheral blood. This clonotype was sampled from a woman aged 25 to 45 with acute or convalescent COVID-19. The CDR3 sequence is CASSIDLVITDTQYF. The DNA for the CDR3 is TGTGCCAGTAGTATAGATCTAGTGATAACAGATACGCAGTATTTT.